This TCR beta chain was recorded in a study of CD8 T cells in Susac syndrome. CD8+ and CD4+ blood T cells underwent TCR beta sequencing. Through negative isolation, CD4+ and CD8+ T cells were obtained, while TEMRA cells were enriched using FACS. Regarding the study as a whole: Individuals included in the TCR sequencing and HLA analysis were acknowledged by the study to be relatively few in number.

The RNA input was about 0.5 to 1 ug, and it was reverse transcribed with random hexamers. TCRdb reprocessed the immunoSEQ multiplex PCR reads with MiXCR, giving one entry per CDR3 protein. The table lists 150,000 to 200,000 distinct CDR3 sequences, about 96% of them singletons, with 0.093% in the top ten. This CDR3 spans 12 amino acids. In germline, CDR1 is LGHNA, CDR2 YNFKEQ. Deletions cut 0 bases from V and 7 bases from J, with 4 bases between. This clonotype has only a few counts. Antigen specificity is unknown. The specimen was CD4+ T cells from PBMCs. The sequence came from a human donor with multiple sclerosis. This sequence joins TRBV4-2 and TRBJ2-1; D is undetermined. The CDR3 protein is CASSQERNEQFF. The DNA of the CDR3 is TGTGCCAGCAGCCAAGAGAGAAATGAGCAGTTCTTC.